These 26 T cell receptor beta chains were sequenced from one sample in a study of cytomegalovirus exposure and HLA in healthy donors. Sequencing used immunoSEQ multiplex PCR; TCRdb keeps in-frame clones, though not all of them. The data contain 200,000 to 300,000 clones, about 86% of them seen just once; the ten biggest clones take up around 1.2%. The specimen was PBMCs. All receptors derive from a woman aged 30 to 39 in good health and CMV-seropositive.

The chain is built from TRBV7-9 and TRBJ2-1; D gene ambiguous. The CDR3 is 15 amino acids. With 5 bases removed from V and 0 bases from J, the gap between germline ends came to 11 bases. Germline V CDR1 and CDR2: SEHNR, FQNEAQ (reference sequence). The CDR3: CASSPRVPSYNEQFF. The CDR3 nucleotides are TGTGCCAGCAGCCCGCGCGTCCCCTCCTACAATGAGCAGTTCTTC.

This sequence joins TRBV7-8 and TRBJ2-5, with 9 bases that match TRBD2. The CDR3 has 14 amino acids. V lost 6 bases and J lost 5; bases outside the gene matches: 7. Looked up from germline, CDR1 is SGHVS and CDR2 is FQNEAQ. Here the CDR3 DNA reads TGTGCCAGCAGGGTAGCGGGAGTGAGTGAGACCCAGTACTTC. Protein: CASRVAGVSETQYF.

The V and J genes are TRBV28 and TRBJ1-2; no definite D call. V was shortened by 4 bases and J by 2 bases, with 14 bases between the two germline ends. Per germline, CDR1 MDHEN and CDR2 SYDVKM. CDR3 length: 15 amino acids. The CDR3 DNA is TGTGCCAGCAGTTCGCCCCCGAGCGCAAACTATGGCTACACCTTC. Translation gives CASSSPPSANYGYTF.

This rearrangement joins TRBV9 to TRBJ2-5; D unclear. Germline V gene data show CDR1 as SGDLS and CDR2 as YYNGEE. V was clipped by 4 bases and J by 1 base, with 8 bases between them. This CDR3 has 13 residues. The CDR3 is CASSPHTQETQYF. The CDR3 DNA is TGTGCCAGCAGCCCTCACACCCAAGAGACCCAGTACTTC.

This chain connects TRBV10-3 to TRBJ2-5; maybe TRBD2 (5 bases). Trimming removed 6 bases at V and 3 bases at J, with 5 bases between. The CDR3 sequence is 11 residues long. Germline lookup yields CDR1 ENHRY and CDR2 SYGVKD. The CDR3 DNA sequence: TGTGCCATCAGGACTAAAGAGACCCAGTACTTC. Residues: CAIRTKETQYF.

This chain joins TRBV7-8 and TRBJ2-7, with 8 bases that match TRBD2. Germline-derived CDR1 and CDR2 are SGHVS and FQNEAQ. The CDR3 has 15 residues. V trimming: 5 bases; J trimming: 6 bases; junction bases outside the gene matches: 12. CDR3 DNA sequence: TGTGCCAGCAGCCCCATTGGCGGGAGGCTCTCCGAGCAGTACTTC. Translation: CASSPIGGRLSEQYF.

This chain links TRBV4-1 with TRBJ2-7, with D possibly being TRBD2 (6 bases). Germline CDR1 MGHRA, CDR2 YSYEKL. The V and J ends lost 4 bases and 7 bases respectively, with 17 bases between them. The CDR3 is 14 residues long. The CDR3 here is CASSPLRGTGEQYF. The CDR3, as DNA: TGCGCCAGCAGCCCCCTCCGCGGGACGGGGGAGCAGTACTTC.

The chain joins TRBV30 to TRBJ2-1, with 13 bases aligning to TRBD2. CDR1 is GTSNPN, CDR2 SVGIG, per germline (reference sequence). This CDR3 contains 18 residues. The J segment lost 0 bases and the V segment lost 1 base, leaving 6 bases of the junction unmatched. CDR3 loop: CAWSAGLAGASSYNEQFF. In nucleotides, the CDR3 is TGTGCCTGGAGTGCCGGACTAGCGGGAGCCAGCTCCTACAATGAGCAGTTCTTC. Drawing the rest from reference TRBV30 and TRBJ2-1, the complete variable domain is SQTIHQWPATLVQPVGSPLSLECTVEGTSNPNLYWYRQAAGRGLQLLFYSVGIGQISSEVPQNLSASRPQDRQFILSSKKLLLSDSGFYLCAWSAGLAGASSYNEQFFGPGTRLTVL.

This chain links TRBV28 with TRBJ1-2, with D perhaps TRBD1 (6 bases). V was clipped by 3 bases and J by 0 bases, with 11 bases between them. Germline CDR1 MDHEN, CDR2 SYDVKM. The CDR3 has 15 amino acids. The CDR3 region is CASSFPDRSNYGYTF. CDR3 bases: TGTGCCAGCAGTTTCCCGGACAGATCTAACTATGGCTACACCTTC.

The rearrangement uses TRBV27 and TRBJ2-1; D is unclear. CDR3 length: 13 amino acids. Trimming took 3 bases from V and 8 from J, leaving 11 bases between them. The germline V gene encodes CDR1 MNHEY and CDR2 SMNVEV (reference sequence). The CDR3 loop reads CASSFRSFDEQFF. Here the CDR3 DNA reads TGTGCCAGCAGTTTTCGCAGTTTCGATGAGCAGTTCTTC.

The chain carries TRBV5-1 and TRBJ2-7; D possibly corresponds to TRBD1 (5 bases). The CDR3 is made up of 16 amino acids. The germline gives CDR1 SGHRS, CDR2 YFSETQ. Deletions cut 0 bases from V and 3 bases from J, with 16 bases between. CDR3 sequence: CASSLAPDSRDYEQYF. In nucleotides, the CDR3 is TGCGCCAGCAGCTTGGCCCCAGACAGTCGTGACTACGAGCAGTACTTC.

Only a few counts were recorded for this clone. The chain employs TRBV2 and TRBJ2-7, with 7 bases that match TRBD1. The V segment lost 4 bases and the J segment 3 bases; nucleotides outside the gene matches: 0. The CDR3 extends over 12 amino acids. CDR1 is SNHLY and CDR2 is FYNNEI in the germline V gene. CDR3 DNA sequence: TGTGCCAGCAGTGGACAGGGCTACGAGCAGTACTTC. It translates to CASSGQGYEQYF.

The V and J genes are TRBV14 and TRBJ1-1; 8 bases map to TRBD1. V gave up 4 bases and J gave up 2 bases; unmatched junction bases: 12. CDR1 SGHDN and CDR2 FVKESK come from the germline V gene. CDR3 length: 17 residues. CDR3 sequence (DNA): TGTGCCAGCAGCCTTACCTGGACAGGGCAGACTAACACTGAAGCTTTCTTT. Translating gives CASSLTWTGQTNTEAFF.

J is TRBJ2-1 and V is TRBV4-1; 8 bases are shared with TRBD2. Germline CDR1 MGHRA, CDR2 YSYEKL. V gave up 1 base and J gave up 5 bases; unmatched junction bases: 7. The CDR3 spans 16 residues. CDR3 bases: TGCGCCAGCAGCCAAGTAACTAGCGGCCTGAACAATGAGCAGTTCTTC. It specifies CASSQVTSGLNNEQFF.

The V call is TRBV11-3, the J call TRBJ2-7; perhaps TRBD2 as D (6 bases). The CDR3 sequence is 15 residues long. Germline V gene data show CDR1 as SGHNT and CDR2 as YENEEA. V was trimmed by 4 bases and J by 4 bases, leaving 17 bases between them. The CDR3 DNA is TGTGCCAGCAGCTCCCGGGGAGGAAAGAGATACGAGCAGTACTTC. Translating it yields CASSSRGGKRYEQYF.

The chain uses TRBV1 and TRBJ2-3; the D call in the table, TRBD2, was not verified against the DNA. TRBV1 corresponds to a pseudogene. CDR3 length equals 14 residues. This CDR3 reads CTSTIAGSTDTQYF. The DNA for the CDR3 is TGCACCAGCACTATAGCGGGGAGCACAGATACGCAGTATTTT.

The V gene is TRBV19, the J gene TRBJ1-2; D is unresolved. V was trimmed by 6 bases and J by 7 bases, leaving 18 bases between them. The germline V gene encodes CDR1 LNHDA and CDR2 SQIVND (reference sequence). The CDR3 has 14 amino acids. The CDR3 reads CASRAHGEEGGYTF. In DNA, the CDR3 is TGTGCCAGTAGAGCCCATGGCGAGGAAGGTGGCTACACCTTC.

The chain links TRBV7-9 to TRBJ2-1; 9 bases align to TRBD2. Germline CDR1 is SEHNR and CDR2 is FQNEAQ (reference sequence). Trimming at V came to 1 base and at J to 6 bases, leaving 7 bases not matched to a gene. The CDR3 spans 16 residues. CDR3: CASSLVGGRDVNEQFF. Here the CDR3 DNA reads TGTGCCAGCAGCTTAGTGGGCGGGAGGGATGTCAATGAGCAGTTCTTC.

V is TRBV5-1 and J is TRBJ1-2; D gene ambiguous. This CDR3 has 15 residues. The ends were cut back, 0 bases at V and 5 bases at J, with 14 bases in the middle. Looked up from germline, CDR1 is SGHRS and CDR2 is YFSETQ. The DNA of the CDR3 is TGCGCCAGCAGCTTGGTCCCGAGATCCGCATATGGCTACACCTTC. Translated: CASSLVPRSAYGYTF.

CDR3 protein: CASSFQGRNTEAFF. CDR3 DNA sequence: TGTGCCAGCAGCTTCCAGGGGAGGAACACTGAAGCTTTCTTT. This chain joins TRBV7-8 and TRBJ1-1; possibly TRBD1 for D (6 bases). V lost 3 bases and J 1 base, leaving 9 bases between the germline ends. This CDR3 comprises 14 residues. CDR1 and CDR2 from the germline V gene are SGHVS and FQNEAQ.

The gene calls are TRBV2 and TRBJ1-1; D uncertain. The CDR3 runs to 11 residues. Germline V gene sequence: CDR1 SNHLY, CDR2 FYNNEI. Trimming took 3 bases from V and 7 from J, leaving 6 bases between them. CDR3 region: CASSDSVEAFF. Here the CDR3 DNA reads TGTGCCAGCAGTGATTCGGTTGAAGCTTTCTTT.

The gene calls are TRBV19 and TRBJ2-1, with 9 bases matching TRBD2. CDR1 is LNHDA, CDR2 SQIVND, per germline (reference sequence). The CDR3 totals 14 residues. V trimming: 6 bases; J trimming: 2 bases; junction bases outside the gene matches: 2. The CDR3 protein is CASRASGTYNEQFF. The CDR3, as DNA: TGTGCCAGTAGGGCTAGCGGGACCTACAATGAGCAGTTCTTC. Combining the CDR3 with reference TRBV19 and TRBJ2-1 gives the whole variable domain DGGITQSPKYLFRKEGQNVTLSCEQNLNHDAMYWYRQDPGQGLRLIYYSQIVNDFQKGDIAEGYSVSREKKESFPLTVTSAQKNPTAFYLCASRASGTYNEQFFGPGTRLTVL.

This clone was recorded once. The CDR3 reads CAISVDTYEQYF. CDR3 sequence (DNA): TGTGCCATCAGTGTAGATACCTACGAGCAGTACTTC. The chain carries TRBV10-3 and TRBJ2-7; D not certain. V shed 4 bases and J shed 2 bases, with 6 bases lying between them. Germline V gene sequence: CDR1 ENHRY, CDR2 SYGVKD. The CDR3 has 12 amino acids.

CDR3 amino acids: CASEQGAQTEAFF. Written as DNA, the CDR3 is TGTGCCAGCGAACAGGGGGCACAGACTGAAGCTTTCTTT. V and J are TRBV6-1 and TRBJ1-1, with 9 bases aligning to TRBD1. This CDR3 is built from 13 residues. Germline CDR1 reads MNHNS; CDR2 reads SASEGT. The junction had 6 bases not matched to a gene; V was cut back by 8 bases and J by 5 bases.

The chain is built from TRBV6-7 and TRBJ1-2, with D perhaps TRBD1 (6 bases). TRBV6-7 is known as an ORF, though its function is uncertain. The V end lost 6 bases, the J end lost 5 bases, and 10 bases lay between the germline ends. The CDR3 has 12 amino acids. The DNA of the CDR3 is TGTGCCAGCAGCCAAACAGGGTATGGCTACACCTTC. Amino acid sequence: CASSQTGYGYTF.

This chain joins TRBV18 and TRBJ1-2, with 8 bases that match TRBD1. With 5 bases clipped from V and 6 bases from J, the junction kept 8 bases outside the gene matches. Germline V gene data show CDR1 as KGHSH and CDR2 as LQKENI. The length of the CDR3 is 14 residues. CDR3 sequence: CASSSTGDFNGYTF. CDR3 nucleotide sequence: TGTGCCAGCTCATCGACAGGGGATTTTAATGGCTACACCTTC. The full variable domain, completed using reference TRBV18 and TRBJ1-2, is NAGVMQNPRHLVRRRGQEARLRCSPMKGHSHVYWYRQLPEEGLKFMVYLQKENIIDESGMPKERFSAEFPKEGPSILRIQQVVRGDSAAYFCASSSTGDFNGYTFGSGTRLTVV.